This T cell receptor beta chain was identified during a study of response to subunit inactivated influenza vaccine. Study-wide results and caveats: The authors offered the suggestion that each seasonal influenza vaccination recruits few new T cells.

This clonotype showed up just a few times. The antigen is not known. J gave up 3 bases and V 6 bases, and 9 bases lay outside the gene matches. The V gene's germline CDR1 is MNHEY and CDR2 SVGEGT. This CDR3 spans 16 amino acids. TCRdb passed the RT-PCR reads through MiXCR, listing each CDR3 protein once. The table shows 450,000 to 550,000 distinct CDR3 sequences, with about 25% occurring only once. The V gene is TRBV6-2 or TRBV6-3, the J gene TRBJ2-7; TRBD1 aligns across 12 bases. The sample here was CD4+ T cells sorted from PBMCs, taken roughly 5 days after vaccination. This clonotype was sampled from a man between 50 and 59 years old who received an inactivated influenza vaccine. The CDR3 region is CASRFPGTGGIYEQYF. The CDR3, as DNA: TGTGCCAGCAGATTCCCCGGGACAGGGGGCATCTACGAGCAGTACTTC.